The next 12 T cell receptor beta chains were all read from a single sample in a study of shared clonotypes between healthy human individuals. The assay was immunoSEQ multiplex PCR, and TCRdb's table has in-frame clones only and misses some. The data contain 950,000 to 1,100,000 clones, 60% to 80% of them singletons. Sequences were obtained from memory CD4+ T cells sorted from blood. Described subset: CD45RA-negative fraction. The source of these receptors is a young man in good health.

The chain is built from TRBV6-1 and TRBJ2-5; 7 nucleotides match TRBD1. The germline CDR1 and CDR2 sequences are MNHNS and SASEGT. V lost 11 bases and J lost 4; bases outside the gene matches: 13. The CDR3 length is 14 residues. The DNA for the CDR3 is TGTGCCGGCCCTTGGTTTCGGGACAGAGAGACCCAGTACTTC. Translation gives CAGPWFRDRETQYF.

The rearrangement links TRBV2 to TRBJ1-3; unclear D gene. Germline CDR1 is SNHLY and CDR2 is FYNNEI. This CDR3 contains 15 residues. The ends were cut back, 6 bases at V and 7 bases at J, with 19 bases in the middle. This chain's CDR3 is CASRQSQSFRNTIYF. The DNA for the CDR3 is TGTGCCAGCAGACAGTCCCAAAGTTTTAGGAACACCATATATTTT.

The V and J genes are TRBV6-5 and TRBJ2-5; D ambiguous. Per the germline V gene, CDR1 is MNHEY and CDR2 is SVGAGI. This CDR3 has 12 residues. The V end was cut by 7 bases, the J end by 2 bases, with 8 bases between. The CDR3 loop reads CASTNTQETQYF. CDR3 DNA: TGTGCCAGCACTAACACGCAAGAGACCCAGTACTTC.

V is TRBV7-9 and J is TRBJ1-2; no definite D call. CDR3 length equals 14 residues. The ends were cut back, 1 base at V and 7 bases at J, with 13 bases in the middle. Germline CDR1 is SEHNR and CDR2 is FQNEAQ (reference sequence). In nucleotides, the CDR3 is TGTGCCAGCAGCTTAGTATACAGCCGTGGTGGCTACACCTTC. Encoded protein: CASSLVYSRGGYTF.

The CDR3 DNA follows: TGCGCCAGCAGTGAGTGGACAGCTGAAGCTTTCTTT. It translates to CASSEWTAEAFF. The V gene is TRBV10-2, the J gene TRBJ1-1, with a weak D call TRBD1 (6 bases). V was shortened by 1 base and J by 6 bases, with 6 bases between the two germline ends. The CDR3 sequence is 12 residues long. Germline V gene data show CDR1 as WSHSY and CDR2 as SAAADI.

This clone was counted a single time. This chain uses TRBV5-4 with TRBJ2-5, with D perhaps being TRBD1 or TRBD2 (6 bases each). Looked up from germline, CDR1 is SGHNT and CDR2 is YYREEE (reference sequence). This CDR3 region has 15 residues. Trimming took 4 bases from V and 2 from J, leaving 15 bases between them. CDR3 loop: CASSPSGGPQETQYF. In DNA, the CDR3 is TGTGCCAGCAGCCCATCCGGGGGCCCTCAAGAGACCCAGTACTTC.

The chain couples TRBV7-9 to TRBJ1-6, with D perhaps TRBD1 (5 bases). Trimming left V 1 base short and J 6 bases short, with 10 bases between. The germline gives CDR1 SEHNR, CDR2 FQNEAQ (reference sequence). The CDR3 extends over 15 amino acids. The CDR3 sequence: CASSLDRQGNSPLHF. CDR3 DNA: TGTGCCAGCAGCTTAGATCGGCAGGGTAATTCACCCCTCCACTTT.

The genes are TRBV4-1 and TRBJ1-1; possible D gene TRBD1, 5 bases. V lost 1 base and J 0 bases, leaving 15 bases between the germline ends. Germline V gene lookup returns CDR1 MGHRA and CDR2 YSYEKL. The length of the CDR3 is 17 residues. The CDR3 coding sequence is TGCGCCAGCAGCCAAGCCCTCGACAGCTCCTTGAACACTGAAGCTTTCTTT. Protein product: CASSQALDSSLNTEAFF.

The chain is built from TRBV7-2 and TRBJ2-1; 10 bases line up with TRBD1. V lost 5 bases to trimming and J lost 9 bases; unmatched junction nucleotides: 1. CDR1 SGHTA and CDR2 FQGNSA come from the germline V gene. The CDR3 runs to 12 residues. CDR3 in DNA: TGTGCCAGCAGCCGACAGGGGGCTGAGCAGTTCTTC. It codes for CASSRQGAEQFF.

Details on this clone: Distinct nucleotide sequences in the sample also encode this CDR3. V usage is TRBV5-1 and J usage is TRBJ2-1; TRBD1 or TRBD2 may be the D gene (6 bases each). The V gene's germline CDR1 is SGHRS and CDR2 YFSETQ. The CDR3 runs 15 residues. V dropped 0 bases and J dropped 0 bases, with 7 bases sitting between them. CDR3 sequence (DNA): TGCGCCAGCAGCTTGGAGGGGGGCTCCTACAATGAGCAGTTCTTC. It codes for CASSLEGGSYNEQFF.

With regard to this clone: One junction end does not reproduce the germline sequence, and a read error may be involved. V gene TRBV7-9 combines with J gene TRBJ2-6; D gene ambiguous. Germline CDR1 and CDR2: SEHNR and FQNEAQ (reference sequence). The CDR3 contains 16 residues. The CDR3: CASSQAWDSGANVLTF. In DNA, the CDR3 is TGCGCCAGCAGCCAAGCGTGGGACTCTGGGGCCAACGTCCTGACTTTC.

This sequence joins TRBV6-1 and TRBJ2-3; D is possibly TRBD1 (6 bases). Trimming removed 6 bases from V and 0 bases from J, with 10 bases in between. Looked up from germline, CDR1 is MNHNS and CDR2 is SASEGT. This CDR3 has 14 amino acids. Here the CDR3 reads CASRRTESTDTQYF. In DNA form, the CDR3 reads TGTGCCAGCAGAAGGACAGAGAGCACAGATACGCAGTATTTT.